The present T cell receptor beta chain was sequenced within a study of CD8+CD57+ T cells in acquired aplastic anemia. At the level of the study: CD4+ and CD8+ cells, once sorted, gave DNA averaging about 3.4 ug.

The V gene's germline CDR1 is SEHNR and CDR2 FQNEAQ (reference sequence). The CDR3 is made up of 15 amino acids. After removal of 5 bases from V and 7 bases from J, the junction contained 8 bases not matched to a gene. Comments on this clonotype: Its antigen is undetermined.

Profiles of TCR beta VDJ and CDR3 were generated from a genomic DNA template. TCRdb ran MiXCR on the reads and lists one entry per CDR3 protein. The table records approximately 200,000 distinct CDR3 sequences, 55% to 70% of them present only once. Study conclusions and caveats: It was found that more than 25 CD8+ CDR3 sequences were shared between patients and controls. Significance was not reached for CD8+ Simpson's diversity between patients and controls.

The chain combines TRBV7-9 with TRBJ1-6, with 7 bases fitting TRBD1. The TCR comes from a human donor with severe aplastic anemia or a healthy control (not recorded which). The source material was sorted CD4+, CD8+, or CD8+CD57+ T cells (not recorded which) from PBMCs. The CDR3 nucleotides are TGTGCCAGCAGCCCGGGGACAGCGATCAATTCACCCCTCCACTTT. Translating gives CASSPGTAINSPLHF.